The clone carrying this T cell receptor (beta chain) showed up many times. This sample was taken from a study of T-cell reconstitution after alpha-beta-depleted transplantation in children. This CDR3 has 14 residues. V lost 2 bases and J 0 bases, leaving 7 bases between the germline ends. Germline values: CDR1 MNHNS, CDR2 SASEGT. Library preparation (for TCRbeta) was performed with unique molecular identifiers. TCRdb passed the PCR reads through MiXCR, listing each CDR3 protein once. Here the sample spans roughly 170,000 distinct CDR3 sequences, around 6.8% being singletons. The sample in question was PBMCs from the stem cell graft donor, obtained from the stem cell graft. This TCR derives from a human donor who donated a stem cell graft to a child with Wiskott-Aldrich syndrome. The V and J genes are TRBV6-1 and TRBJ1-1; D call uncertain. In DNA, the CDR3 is TGTGCCAGCAGTGAACAGTACATGAACACTGAAGCTTTCTTT. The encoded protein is CASSEQYMNTEAFF.